This T cell receptor beta chain was identified during a study of CD8+ T cells in alopecia areata listed by TCRdb under 2018. Study-wide context: Treated patients were enrolled in an open-label pilot trial of oral tofacitinib at 5 to 10 mg twice daily for moderate-to-severe alopecia areata. Tofacitinib was given for 6 to 18 months, followed by 6 months of follow-up off drug to assess delayed response and recurrence. immunoSEQ multiplex PCR using 35 Vbeta forward primers and 13 Jbeta reverse primers was used to amplify TCRbeta CDR3 regions. Human TCRbeta sequencing covered scalp tissue and sorted CD4+ and CD8+ peripheral blood T cells from patchy and totalis/universalis alopecia areata patients and healthy controls. The study used high-throughput TCRbeta sequencing to examine T cell clonal expansion in alopecia areata, in both the C3H/HeJ mouse model and human patients. Biopsies were taken from tofacitinib-treated patients at baseline and at 4 and 24 weeks of treatment, and a later scalp biopsy was taken in several of the tofacitinib-treated patients. RNA came from the PAXgene miRNA kit for fixed scalp, the miRNeasy kit for PBMCs, and the RNeasy kit for mouse skin. Scalp clonality was compared across normal scalp (n=4), patchy alopecia areata scalp (n=8), and alopecia totalis/universalis scalp (n=8).

Peripheral blood and lesional scalp punch biopsies were obtained from patients with alopecia areata. Scalp biopsies from humans were placed right away in PAXgene tissue containers for fixation. Results and caveats for the whole study, not just this receptor: Shared TCR sequences between patients were less evident than in mice, which may be partly attributable to HLA diversity in the patient population. Lesional scalp, especially in alopecia totalis/universalis, showed higher clonality and more expanded CD8+ clones than normal scalp, suggesting antigenic drive. Scalp TCR repertoire analysis is complicated because resident alphabeta T cells in normal human skin are also sequenced, whereas mouse skin is dominated by gammadelta T cells.

Library method: the immunoSEQ multiplex PCR assay. To provide template for TCR sequencing, every sample had RNA extracted and reverse transcribed into cDNA. First-strand cDNA was synthesized with SuperScript III using a 2:1 mix of oligo-dT and random hexamers. Amplification bias was assessed with a synthetic immune receptor repertoire, and residual bias was removed computationally. As for the authors' bioinformatics: Raw reads were preprocessed for error removal, and CDR3 was defined according to IMGT conventions as running from the conserved cysteine to phenylalanine. Clonality was calculated as 1 minus Shannon entropy normalized by log2 of the number of productive unique TCRs. CD4 or CD8 identity of scalp clones was inferred by cross-referencing scalp TCRbeta sequences with sorted blood CD4 and CD8 repertoires. TCRdb carries this immuneACCESS record with in-frame sequences only. Its versions omit some clonotypes, under half of them owing to an unresolved V gene in the studies checked, with the rest unexplained. The V and J calls and clone size come from that table; D and trimming were worked out from the DNA. The sample contains over 8,500 clones, approximately 61% of them found a single time. 13% to 15% of the sample is taken by the ten largest.

The table lists this clone with a few counts. It lacks a known antigen. The record has no base qualities; no much larger clone is one base away. The TCR comes from a human donor with alopecia areata. What was sequenced was skin.

The CDR3 region has the sequence CASSWPSRFNYGYTF. The nucleotide sequence is given as TGTGCCAGCAGCTGGCCCAGCAGATTTAACTATGGCTACACCTTC. The chain was built from TRBV7-9 and TRBJ1-2, with an unclear D gene assignment. The CDR3 numbers 15 residues from cysteine through phenylalanine. Only the CDR3 DNA is retained, 45 bases long and in frame from the first base. The CDR1 and CDR2 encoded by the germline V gene (reference sequence) are SEHNR and FQNEAQ. At the junction V is shortened by 4 bases and J by 1 base, with 13 bases in between.